This T cell receptor (beta chain) was sequenced in a study of cytomegalovirus exposure and HLA in healthy donors. Findings and limits, study-wide: It was 150 to 200 TCR beta chains that were listed as cytomegalovirus-associated. Later analysis showed most CMV-associated TCR beta chains appearing HLA-restricted.

This clone was observed a few times. Its antigen is still unknown. This CDR3 spans 16 amino acids. Germline loops: CDR1 MGHRA, CDR2 YSYEKL. Trimming shortened V by 1 base and J by 5 bases, and 15 bases separated the two germline ends. The study sampled nominally healthy donors, though unrecorded immune exposures were likely. 60 Vbeta and 13 Jbeta primers were used in PCR. Assay: immunoSEQ multiplex PCR; the TCRdb copy retains only in-frame clones and omits some. This sample carries around 200,000 clones, roughly 72% of them seen once, and the ten largest clones take under 2.5%. The chain has TRBV4-1 and TRBJ2-4; weak D call: TRBD2 (6 bases). Sequenced input: PBMCs. This sequence was found in a woman in her 30s in good health and CMV-seropositive. The CDR3 bases are TGCGCCAGCAGCCAAGCGGCGGGGCTCCTCGAAAACATTCAGTACTTC. Protein: CASSQAAGLLENIQYF.